The next 8 T cell receptor beta chains were all read from a single sample in a study of Graves' ophthalmopathy and Graves' hyperthyroidism. The study amplified TCR beta CDR3 regions using RNA transcripts. The first-round RT-PCR employed HTBI primers together with the Qiagen OneStep RT-PCR kit. A multiplex PCR was then performed as the second round. TCRdb reprocessed the multiplex PCR reads via MiXCR and lists one record per CDR3 protein. The table shows approximately 1.2 million distinct CDR3 sequences, with roughly two fifths occurring only once. Sequencing input: peripheral blood or thyroid tissue (not recorded which). These receptors came from an adult man with Graves' hyperthyroidism.

The rearrangement joins TRBV6-5 to TRBJ2-7; possibly TRBD2 for D (7 bases). The CDR3 covers 14 residues. Germline V gene lookup returns CDR1 MNHEY and CDR2 SVGAGI. V dropped 8 bases and J dropped 6 bases, with 20 bases sitting between them. The chain's CDR3 is CASATRGGGLEQYF. Written as DNA, the CDR3 is TGTGCCAGCGCTACTCGGGGAGGGGGTCTCGAGCAGTACTTC.

This clonotype was observed a handful of times. The V call is TRBV12-5, the J call TRBJ2-5; 7 bases match TRBD1. The CDR3 totals 14 residues. The germline gives CDR1 LGHNT, CDR2 FRNRAP. V was clipped by 6 bases and J by 1 base; unmatched bases: 5. CDR3 protein: CASGFGTAQETQYF. The CDR3 DNA reads TGTGCTAGTGGATTCGGGACAGCCCAAGAGACCCAGTACTTC.

This clonotype has at least ten counts. V and J are TRBV29-1 and TRBJ2-7, with 8 bases identical to TRBD2. The CDR3 totals 12 residues. CDR1 and CDR2 (germline): SQVTM, ANQGSEA. J was trimmed by 3 bases and V by 6 bases; bases with no gene match: 4. The CDR3: CSVSTSVYEQYF. DNA of the CDR3: TGCAGCGTATCGACTAGCGTCTACGAGCAGTACTTC.

The table lists this clonotype with a few counts. This chain uses TRBV12-5 with TRBJ1-1, with D uncertain. Trimming removed 1 base from V and 2 bases from J, with 5 bases in between. This CDR3 is built from 13 residues. CDR1 is LGHNT, CDR2 FRNRAP, per germline. This CDR3 is CASGLDLNTEAFF. CDR3 sequence (DNA): TGTGCTAGTGGTTTGGATTTAAACACTGAAGCTTTCTTT.

This clonotype was observed at least ten times. J is TRBJ1-2 and V is TRBV29-1; 8 bases are a match to TRBD1. The CDR3 spans 12 residues. The J segment lost 9 bases and the V segment lost 3 bases, leaving 6 bases of the junction unmatched. Per the germline V gene, CDR1 is SQVTM and CDR2 is ANQGSEA. DNA of the CDR3: TGCAGCGTTGACCGGACAGGGCTTCGCTACACCTTC. As protein: CSVDRTGLRYTF.

This clonotype was found a few times. This chain connects TRBV7-2 to TRBJ2-7, with TRBD2 matching over 9 bases. After removal of 5 bases from V and 1 base from J, the junction contained 9 bases not matched to a gene. Germline V gene lookup returns CDR1 SGHTA and CDR2 FQGNSA. The CDR3 covers 16 residues. CDR3 sequence reads: CASSEPGLALSYEQYF. The CDR3 coding sequence is TGTGCCAGCAGCGAGCCGGGACTAGCCCTATCCTACGAGCAGTACTTC.

The chain is built from TRBV20-1 and TRBJ2-5, with D perhaps TRBD2 (5 bases). Germline CDR1 reads DFQATT; CDR2 reads SNEGSKA (reference sequence). The CDR3 sequence is 11 residues long. The CDR3 protein is CSRSGQETQYF. The CDR3 region has the DNA TGCAGCCGCAGCGGTCAAGAGACCCAGTACTTC.

This clonotype was found many times. The V and J genes are TRBV29-1 and TRBJ1-1, with D tentatively TRBD1 (5 bases). Germline CDR1 and CDR2: SQVTM and ANQGSEA. Trimming shortened V by 5 bases and J by 4 bases, and 14 bases separated the two germline ends. The CDR3 is 13 amino acids. Here the CDR3 reads CSVSFGGSTEAFF. As DNA, the CDR3 is TGCAGCGTTAGTTTCGGGGGGAGCACTGAAGCTTTCTTT.